The rows below give T cell receptor beta chains drawn from one sample of a study of blood T cell repertoires in COVID-19. Here immunoSEQ multiplex PCR was the method, and the copy in TCRdb shows in-frame clones only, minus some. The sample holds under 150,000 clones; 76% are singletons and the top ten take 3.5% to 5%. Sequencing input: peripheral blood. Source of these receptors: an elderly woman with active or convalescent COVID-19. The CDR3 runs from the conserved cysteine through the conserved F or W. A D gene is named only where the DNA matches it firmly. Clone size is given for some rows only: seen once, a few or many times, or a class if the clone is expanded.

cdr3_nt: TGTGCCAGCAGCTTAGAGGACATTTCCGCCATATATTTT
cdr3_aa: CASSLEDISAIYF
clone_size: NA
v_call: TRBV7-2
d_call: NA
j_call: TRBJ1-3
cdr3_length: 13

cdr3_nt: TGTGCCAGCAGCTTAGATGCGACTGGGACTGAAGCTTTCTTT
cdr3_aa: CASSLDATGTEAFF
clone_size: NA
v_call: TRBV7-2
d_call: NA
j_call: TRBJ1-1
cdr3_length: 14

cdr3_nt: TGTGCCAGCTCACCGCAATATCAGGTGGGTTCTCTGGCTGGGGCCAACGTCCTGACTTTC
cdr3_aa: CASSPQYQVGSLAGANVLTF
clone_size: NA
v_call: TRBV18
d_call: NA
j_call: TRBJ2-6
cdr3_length: 20

cdr3_nt: TGTGCCAGCAGCTTAGGGTCAGGGAACACCATATATTTT
cdr3_aa: CASSLGSGNTIYF
clone_size: many
v_call: TRBV11-2
d_call: NA
j_call: TRBJ1-3
cdr3_length: 13

cdr3_nt: TGTGCCAGCAGTGAAGGACCGGGACAACGACCCGTCGGTTACGAGCAGTACTTC
cdr3_aa: CASSEGPGQRPVGYEQYF
clone_size: once
v_call: TRBV6-1
d_call: NA
j_call: TRBJ2-7
cdr3_length: 18

cdr3_nt: TGTGCCAGCAGTTTCGGACAGGGGCCGGATGGCTACACCTTC
cdr3_aa: CASSFGQGPDGYTF
clone_size: NA
v_call: TRBV28
d_call: TRBD1
j_call: TRBJ1-2
cdr3_length: 14

cdr3_nt: TGTGCCAGCAGCTTAGGTGCGAAGCACTCTGGAAACACCATATATTTT
cdr3_aa: CASSLGAKHSGNTIYF
clone_size: few
v_call: TRBV7-2
d_call: NA
j_call: TRBJ1-3
cdr3_length: 16

cdr3_nt: TGCAGCGTTCAGGCGACAGTTTATGGCTACACCTTC
cdr3_aa: CSVQATVYGYTF
clone_size: NA
v_call: TRBV29-1
d_call: NA
j_call: TRBJ1-2
cdr3_length: 12

cdr3_nt: TGTGCCTGGTCACAGGGGGCTTATGAAAAACTGTTTTTT
cdr3_aa: CAWSQGAYEKLFF
clone_size: NA
v_call: TRBV30
d_call: TRBD1
j_call: TRBJ1-4
cdr3_length: 13

cdr3_nt: TGCGCCAGCAACATAGCGGGGGGGGCCGATGCCCAAGAGACCCAGTACTTC
cdr3_aa: CASNIAGGADAQETQYF
clone_size: NA
v_call: TRBV5-1
d_call: TRBD2
j_call: TRBJ2-5
cdr3_length: 17

cdr3_nt: TGCGCCAGCAGTCTGAGGGAACCTGGAAACACCATATATTTT
cdr3_aa: CASSLREPGNTIYF
clone_size: NA
v_call: TRBV5-1
d_call: NA
j_call: TRBJ1-3
cdr3_length: 14

cdr3_nt: TGTGCCAGCAGTCCTAGAGAGACCCAGTACTTC
cdr3_aa: CASSPRETQYF
clone_size: NA
v_call: TRBV28
d_call: NA
j_call: TRBJ2-5
cdr3_length: 11

cdr3_nt: TGTGCCAGCAGCCGGGACTACGACCGCTACACCTTC
cdr3_aa: CASSRDYDRYTF
clone_size: NA
v_call: TRBV6-5
d_call: NA
j_call: TRBJ1-2
cdr3_length: 12

cdr3_nt: TGTGCCAGCAGTTACTCCCCCAGGGATTCGAACTATGGCTACACCTTC
cdr3_aa: CASSYSPRDSNYGYTF
clone_size: NA
v_call: TRBV6-5
d_call: NA
j_call: TRBJ1-2
cdr3_length: 16

cdr3_nt: TGTGCCACCAGTGAGCCGACAGGGGGACGCACAGATACGCAGTATTTT
cdr3_aa: CATSEPTGGRTDTQYF
clone_size: NA
v_call: TRBV24-1
d_call: TRBD1
j_call: TRBJ2-3
cdr3_length: 16

cdr3_nt: TGCAGCGTTTGGGGGGGAAGCGGGGAGCTGTTTTTT
cdr3_aa: CSVWGGSGELFF
clone_size: NA
v_call: TRBV29-1
d_call: TRBD2
j_call: TRBJ2-2
cdr3_length: 12

cdr3_nt: TGTGCCAGCAGCTTAACCTCCACCGGGGAGCTGTTTTTT
cdr3_aa: CASSLTSTGELFF
clone_size: NA
v_call: TRBV7-3
d_call: NA
j_call: TRBJ2-2
cdr3_length: 13

cdr3_nt: TGCGCCAGCAGCTTGTACTTGGTCCCCGGGGAGCTGTTTTTT
cdr3_aa: CASSLYLVPGELFF
clone_size: NA
v_call: TRBV5-1
d_call: NA
j_call: TRBJ2-2
cdr3_length: 14

cdr3_nt: TGTGCCAGCAGCTGGGGAGGGTCCTACGAGCAGTACTTC
cdr3_aa: CASSWGGSYEQYF
clone_size: NA
v_call: TRBV11-2
d_call: TRBD2
j_call: TRBJ2-7
cdr3_length: 13

cdr3_nt: TGTGCCTGGAGTAAAGGGGGAACTGGAAACACCATATATTTT
cdr3_aa: CAWSKGGTGNTIYF
clone_size: NA
v_call: TRBV30
d_call: NA
j_call: TRBJ1-3
cdr3_length: 14

cdr3_nt: TGTGCCAGCAGCTTAGGGTCCAGGGAGGATTCACCCCTCCACTTT
cdr3_aa: CASSLGSREDSPLHF
clone_size: NA
v_call: TRBV7-6
d_call: NA
j_call: TRBJ1-6
cdr3_length: 15

cdr3_nt: TGTGCCAGCAGCCCACAGGGGCTGGGAAACACCATATATTTT
cdr3_aa: CASSPQGLGNTIYF
clone_size: NA
v_call: TRBV14
d_call: TRBD1
j_call: TRBJ1-3
cdr3_length: 14

cdr3_nt: TGTGCCAGTAACCTGGGAAGGGGCACCGGGGAGCTGTTTTTT
cdr3_aa: CASNLGRGTGELFF
clone_size: NA
v_call: TRBV19
d_call: NA
j_call: TRBJ2-2
cdr3_length: 14

cdr3_nt: TGTGCCAGCACCTCCTGGAGGATCTCGGACGGCTACACCTTC
cdr3_aa: CASTSWRISDGYTF
clone_size: NA
v_call: TRBV6-5
d_call: NA
j_call: TRBJ1-2
cdr3_length: 14

cdr3_nt: TGTGCCAGTACCATAGGGTCGGGGATATTCCTTAATGAGCAGTTCTTC
cdr3_aa: CASTIGSGIFLNEQFF
clone_size: NA
v_call: TRBV19
d_call: NA
j_call: TRBJ2-1
cdr3_length: 16

cdr3_nt: TGCGCCAGCAGTCAATTAGGAGCGCAGACGCGTGTTGGTGAAGCTTTCTTT
cdr3_aa: CASSQLGAQTRVGEAFF
clone_size: once
v_call: TRBV23-1
d_call: NA
j_call: TRBJ1-1
cdr3_length: 17

cdr3_nt: TGTGCCAGTACCCCGGGGGGGGGAGGCTCTCAAGAGACCCAGTACTTC
cdr3_aa: CASTPGGGGSQETQYF
clone_size: NA
v_call: TRBV19
d_call: TRBD2
j_call: TRBJ2-5
cdr3_length: 16

cdr3_nt: TGCGCCAGCAGCCAAGAGCCCATGAGGGGGACCTATGGCTACACCTTC
cdr3_aa: CASSQEPMRGTYGYTF
clone_size: NA
v_call: TRBV4-3
d_call: NA
j_call: TRBJ1-2
cdr3_length: 16

cdr3_nt: TGCGCCAGCAGCCAAGCGGGACTAGTCAATGAGCAGTTCTTC
cdr3_aa: CASSQAGLVNEQFF
clone_size: NA
v_call: TRBV4-3
d_call: TRBD2
j_call: TRBJ2-1
cdr3_length: 14

cdr3_nt: TGTGCCATCAGTATAAGCGGGGCCACAGATACGCAGTATTTT
cdr3_aa: CAISISGATDTQYF
clone_size: NA
v_call: TRBV10-3
d_call: TRBD2
j_call: TRBJ2-3
cdr3_length: 14

cdr3_nt: TGTGCCAGCAGCGAGTTCGGGGGGGCTAACACCGGGGAGCTGTTTTTT
cdr3_aa: CASSEFGGANTGELFF
clone_size: NA
v_call: TRBV7-6
d_call: TRBD2
j_call: TRBJ2-2
cdr3_length: 16

cdr3_nt: TGTGCCAGCAGCTTAAATGTGGGACAGGGGAACACTGAAGCTTTCTTT
cdr3_aa: CASSLNVGQGNTEAFF
clone_size: NA
v_call: TRBV7-9
d_call: TRBD1
j_call: TRBJ1-1
cdr3_length: 16

cdr3_nt: TGTGCCATCAGCCCGGGTCGGGGGACAGCCGGACCCGCGGGCACTGAAGCTTTCTTT
cdr3_aa: CAISPGRGTAGPAGTEAFF
clone_size: NA
v_call: TRBV10-3
d_call: TRBD1
j_call: TRBJ1-1
cdr3_length: 19

cdr3_nt: TGCGCCAGCAGCTTGGACAGGGTTGAGACCCAGTACTTC
cdr3_aa: CASSLDRVETQYF
clone_size: NA
v_call: TRBV5-1
d_call: NA
j_call: TRBJ2-5
cdr3_length: 13

cdr3_nt: TGCAGCGTTGAAACTGTTAGCGGATTTGAGCAGTTCTTC
cdr3_aa: CSVETVSGFEQFF
clone_size: NA
v_call: TRBV29-1
d_call: NA
j_call: TRBJ2-1
cdr3_length: 13

cdr3_nt: TGTGCCAGCAGCCAAGATTCGAGGCTAGGAGGGGTAGAGACCCAGTACTTC
cdr3_aa: CASSQDSRLGGVETQYF
clone_size: NA
v_call: TRBV3-1/TRBV3-2
d_call: NA
j_call: TRBJ2-5
cdr3_length: 17

cdr3_nt: TGTGCCAGCAGCGGAGGACAGGGTTGGGGAAACACCATATATTTT
cdr3_aa: CASSGGQGWGNTIYF
clone_size: NA
v_call: TRBV5-4
d_call: TRBD1
j_call: TRBJ1-3
cdr3_length: 15

cdr3_nt: TGTGCCAGCAGTGGACAGGGGGCGCGTGTCACCAATGAGCAGTTCTTC
cdr3_aa: CASSGQGARVTNEQFF
clone_size: NA
v_call: TRBV2
d_call: TRBD1
j_call: TRBJ2-1
cdr3_length: 16

cdr3_nt: TGTGCCTGGAGTTTCGGCAGGGGAGATTCACCCCTCCACTTT
cdr3_aa: CAWSFGRGDSPLHF
clone_size: NA
v_call: TRBV30
d_call: NA
j_call: TRBJ1-6
cdr3_length: 14

cdr3_nt: TGTGCCAGCAGCGGTAGCGGGGGGGCCCGAATTACGCAGTATTTT
cdr3_aa: CASSGSGGARITQYF
clone_size: NA
v_call: TRBV6-2/TRBV6-3
d_call: TRBD2
j_call: TRBJ2-3
cdr3_length: 15

cdr3_nt: TGTGCCTGGAGTAACGGGGGGAGGGATACGCAGTATTTT
cdr3_aa: CAWSNGGRDTQYF
clone_size: few
v_call: TRBV30
d_call: TRBD2
j_call: TRBJ2-3
cdr3_length: 13

cdr3_nt: TGTGCCAGCAGCCCAGCGGGACTAGCGAACACCGGGGAGCTGTTTTTT
cdr3_aa: CASSPAGLANTGELFF
clone_size: few
v_call: TRBV7-3
d_call: TRBD2
j_call: TRBJ2-2
cdr3_length: 16

cdr3_nt: TGTGCCAGTAGTATCCAGGGTACTACGGGTCAGCCCCAGCATTTT
cdr3_aa: CASSIQGTTGQPQHF
clone_size: NA
v_call: TRBV19
d_call: NA
j_call: TRBJ1-5
cdr3_length: 15

cdr3_nt: TGTGCCAGCACCAACCAGCGGGGGGGATACGAGCAGTACTTC
cdr3_aa: CASTNQRGGYEQYF
clone_size: few
v_call: TRBV2
d_call: TRBD2
j_call: TRBJ2-7
cdr3_length: 14

cdr3_nt: TGTGCCAGCAGTGCCGGACTAGCGGGGGGAAGGAGGGAGACCCAGTACTTC
cdr3_aa: CASSAGLAGGRRETQYF
clone_size: NA
v_call: TRBV2
d_call: TRBD2
j_call: TRBJ2-5
cdr3_length: 17

cdr3_nt: TGTGCCAGCTCACCACTAGGCGGTAGCACTGAAGCTTTCTTT
cdr3_aa: CASSPLGGSTEAFF
clone_size: NA
v_call: TRBV18
d_call: NA
j_call: TRBJ1-1
cdr3_length: 14

cdr3_nt: TGTGCCAGCAGTGACTGGCAGGCTGGGGCCAACGTCCTGACTTTC
cdr3_aa: CASSDWQAGANVLTF
clone_size: NA
v_call: TRBV2
d_call: NA
j_call: TRBJ2-6
cdr3_length: 15

cdr3_nt: TGTGCCAGCAGCGTTTTAGGGACCGGGAGTGAAGCTTTCTTT
cdr3_aa: CASSVLGTGSEAFF
clone_size: NA
v_call: TRBV9
d_call: NA
j_call: TRBJ1-1
cdr3_length: 14

cdr3_nt: TGTGCCTGGAGTCTGGCCTCGCCATACAATGAGCAGTTCTTC
cdr3_aa: CAWSLASPYNEQFF
clone_size: NA
v_call: TRBV30
d_call: NA
j_call: TRBJ2-1
cdr3_length: 14

cdr3_nt: TGTGCCAGCAGCTTGGCCCGTAGGAGGTACAATGAGCAGTTCTTC
cdr3_aa: CASSLARRRYNEQFF
clone_size: NA
v_call: TRBV5-8
d_call: NA
j_call: TRBJ2-1
cdr3_length: 15

cdr3_nt: TGTGCCAGCAGTGTCCCGGGACACTTTTCCACCGGGGAGCTGTTTTTT
cdr3_aa: CASSVPGHFSTGELFF
clone_size: NA
v_call: TRBV25-1
d_call: NA
j_call: TRBJ2-2
cdr3_length: 16

cdr3_nt: TGTGCCAGCAGCCTAAGGGCCGGCGGGGGCGGGTACAATGAGCAGTTCTTC
cdr3_aa: CASSLRAGGGGYNEQFF
clone_size: NA
v_call: TRBV7-3
d_call: NA
j_call: TRBJ2-1
cdr3_length: 17

cdr3_nt: TGCAGTGCTAGTTTGGCCAGGGGGAACACTGAAGCTTTCTTT
cdr3_aa: CSASLARGNTEAFF
clone_size: NA
v_call: TRBV20-1
d_call: NA
j_call: TRBJ1-1
cdr3_length: 14

cdr3_nt: TGTGCCAGCAGCCAGGGACAGCTGAACACTGAAGCTTTCTTT
cdr3_aa: CASSQGQLNTEAFF
clone_size: NA
v_call: TRBV7-8
d_call: TRBD1
j_call: TRBJ1-1
cdr3_length: 14

cdr3_nt: TGTGCCAGCAGCCGAACCGACAGGGAAGGAGCTTTCTTT
cdr3_aa: CASSRTDREGAFF
clone_size: NA
v_call: TRBV3-1/TRBV3-2
d_call: TRBD1
j_call: TRBJ1-1
cdr3_length: 13